Following are 27 T cell receptor beta chains from one sample sequenced in a study of blood T cell repertoires in COVID-19. Produced via immunoSEQ multiplex PCR; TCRdb's table is partial and in-frame only. The sample has about 81,000 clones; about four fifths are singletons. Sequencing input: peripheral blood. Receptors were obtained from a human donor in a cohort sampled during active COVID-19.

The CDR3 protein is CASSLGQLSGYTF. In DNA form, the CDR3 reads TGTGCCAGCAGTCTGGGACAGCTAAGTGGCTACACCTTC. The chain couples TRBV6-2 or TRBV6-3 to TRBJ1-2; 7 bases are a match to TRBD1. This CDR3 contains 13 residues. The germline gives CDR1 MNHEY, CDR2 SVGEGT. The ends lost 5 bases at V and 7 bases at J; junction bases unmatched: 7.

The chain has TRBV7-6 and TRBJ2-7, with D perhaps matching TRBD1 (6 bases). V was pared by 6 bases and J by 2 bases, with 23 bases between. CDR3 length: 17 residues. In germline, CDR1 is SGHVS, CDR2 FNYEAQ. CDR3 sequence reads: CASSSQPPGTRTYEQYF. The CDR3 DNA reads TGTGCCAGCAGTTCTCAACCTCCCGGGACAAGGACCTACGAGCAGTACTTC.

The chain links TRBV6-6 to TRBJ1-1; possible D gene TRBD1, 5 bases. Between the trimmed V and J ends, which lost 6 bases and 1 base, there was a span of 18 bases. Germline CDR1 reads MNHNY; CDR2 reads SVGAGI (reference sequence). The CDR3 runs 16 residues. CDR3 DNA sequence: TGTGCCAGCAGGGTGGGGCAGATCGGTAAGAACACTGAAGCTTTCTTT. Amino acids: CASRVGQIGKNTEAFF.

This rearrangement joins TRBV2 to TRBJ1-6, with TRBD1 matching 11 bases. Trimming cost V 6 bases and J 13 bases; bases outside gene matches: 8. The length of the CDR3 is 14 residues. Per the germline V gene, CDR1 is SNHLY and CDR2 is FYNNEI. CDR3 residues: CASSDRTGGQPLHF. The CDR3 nucleotides read TGTGCCAGCAGCGACCGGACAGGGGGCCAGCCCCTCCACTTT.

The CDR3 nucleotides are TGTGCCAGCAGCCAGGCTTCGAACAGCTACTACGAGCAGTACTTC. Amino acid sequence: CASSQASNSYYEQYF. The chain carries TRBV5-4 and TRBJ2-7; D remains unclear. V was trimmed by 4 bases and J by 3 bases, leaving 17 bases between them. Germline V gene sequence: CDR1 SGHNT, CDR2 YYREEE (reference sequence). The CDR3 sequence is 15 residues long. Complete variable domain (other parts from reference TRBV5-4 and TRBJ2-7): ETGVTQSPTHLIKTRGQQVTLRCSSQSGHNTVSWYQQALGQGPQFIFQYYREEENGRGNFPPRFSGLQFPNYSSELNVNALELDDSALYLCASSQASNSYYEQYFGPGTRLTVT.

The chain uses TRBV30 and TRBJ2-5, with D unclear. V shed 2 bases and J shed 3 bases, with 10 bases lying between them. The CDR3 totals 13 residues. Germline CDR1 is GTSNPN and CDR2 is SVGIG (reference sequence). In nucleotides, the CDR3 is TGTGCCTGGAGTAAAGACCTAGAAGAGACCCAGTACTTC. It specifies CAWSKDLEETQYF.

J is TRBJ2-1 and V is TRBV4-2; 8 bases match TRBD1. This CDR3 spans 15 amino acids. Germline lookup yields CDR1 LGHNA and CDR2 YNFKEQ. V lost 1 base and J lost 5; bases outside the gene matches: 4. As DNA, the CDR3 is TGTGCCAGCAGCCAAGGACAGGGGTCGGACAATGAGCAGTTCTTC. Its translation: CASSQGQGSDNEQFF.

J is TRBJ1-1 and V is TRBV6-6; no definite D call. Germline V gives CDR1 MNHNY, CDR2 SVGAGI (reference sequence). The V end lost 5 bases, the J end lost 4 bases, and 23 bases lay between the germline ends. This CDR3 region has 17 residues. The CDR3 here is CASSRIRSLGRATEAFF. CDR3 nucleotides: TGTGCCAGCAGTCGAATCAGGTCACTGGGGAGGGCCACTGAAGCTTTCTTT.

This rearrangement joins TRBV29-1 to TRBJ1-2; 9 bases align to TRBD1. The CDR3 runs 13 residues. J lost 8 bases, V lost 7 bases, and 11 bases had no gene match. The V gene's germline CDR1 is SQVTM and CDR2 ANQGSEA. In DNA form, the CDR3 reads TGCAGCGGCCGGGGACAGGGACTGGGCGGCTACACCTTC. It is translated as CSGRGQGLGGYTF.

The V and J genes are TRBV11-2 and TRBJ2-7, with 8 bases fitting TRBD1. This CDR3 spans 15 amino acids. The J segment lost 5 bases and the V segment lost 5 bases, leaving 11 bases of the junction unmatched. Germline CDR1 SGHAT, CDR2 FQNNGV. CDR3 sequence (DNA): TGTGCCAGCAGCCCCATGCCGGGACAGGCTGACGAGCAGTACTTC. Its translation: CASSPMPGQADEQYF. Looking up the rest from reference TRBV11-2 and TRBJ2-7 gives the full variable domain: EAGVAQSPRYKIIEKRQSVAFWCNPISGHATLYWYQQILGQGPKLLIQFQNNGVVDDSQLPKDRFSAERLKGVDSTLKIQPAKLEDSAVYLCASSPMPGQADEQYFGPGTRLTVT.

The chain uses TRBV5-6 and TRBJ1-2; D is ambiguous. The CDR3 sequence is 13 residues long. Germline V lookup: CDR1 SGHDT, CDR2 YYEEEE. V dropped 3 bases and J dropped 5 bases, with 11 bases sitting between them. CDR3 amino acids: CASSSVGAYGYTF. The CDR3 DNA sequence: TGTGCCAGCAGCTCCGTGGGAGCATATGGCTACACCTTC.

V usage is TRBV4-2 and J usage is TRBJ1-5; D not certain. CDR1 is LGHNA, CDR2 YNFKEQ, per germline. CDR3 length: 17 residues. V gave up 4 bases and J gave up 5 bases, with 21 bases separating them. In DNA form, the CDR3 reads TGTGCCAGCAGCCGACAATTTGCGTTGCGGGCTGATCAGCCCCAGCATTTT. Amino acid sequence: CASSRQFALRADQPQHF.

The chain combines TRBV9 with TRBJ2-5; 8 bases line up with TRBD2. Trimming took 0 bases from V and 3 from J; bases not matched to a gene: 10. Per germline, CDR1 SGDLS and CDR2 YYNGEE. The CDR3 is 17 amino acids. The CDR3 DNA is TGTGCCAGCAGCGTAGGGGGAGCGGGGGCCAGTAAAGAGACCCAGTACTTC. It codes for CASSVGGAGASKETQYF.

This rearrangement joins TRBV27 to TRBJ1-2; tentative D call: TRBD1 (6 bases). Germline V gene lookup returns CDR1 MNHEY and CDR2 SMNVEV (reference sequence). V gave up 6 bases and J gave up 2 bases, with 19 bases separating them. This CDR3 spans 16 amino acids. CDR3 region: CASRSISLTGNYGYTF. CDR3 bases: TGTGCCAGCAGATCCATATCACTCACAGGGAACTATGGCTACACCTTC.

This chain connects TRBV3-1 (or the pseudogene TRBV3-2) to TRBJ1-1; TRBD1 might be the D (6 bases). V lost 0 bases, J lost 4 bases, and 18 bases lay in between. The CDR3 totals 17 residues. Per germline, CDR1 LGHDT and CDR2 YNNKEL (reference sequence). In nucleotides, the CDR3 is TGTGCCAGCAGCCAAGATCGTTCAGGGGCGCAGGGCACTGAAGCTTTCTTT. Its translation: CASSQDRSGAQGTEAFF.

V is TRBV19 and J is TRBJ2-2; D is possibly TRBD2 (6 bases). Per the germline V gene, CDR1 is LNHDA and CDR2 is SQIVND (reference sequence). The V and J ends lost 6 bases and 0 bases respectively, with 11 bases between them. The CDR3 length is 15 residues. CDR3 sequence: CASRLGGPNTGELFF. CDR3 coding DNA: TGTGCCAGTAGATTGGGGGGTCCGAACACCGGGGAGCTGTTTTTT.

This clone was seen just once. This chain joins TRBV6-5 and TRBJ2-1; no reliable D call. The CDR3 is 14 residues long. CDR1 is MNHEY and CDR2 is SVGAGI in the germline V gene. Trimming cost V 4 bases and J 4 bases, with 11 bases left between them. The CDR3 DNA reads TGTGCCAGCAGTTCCGCGGTACTATACAATGAGCAGTTCTTC. Translation: CASSSAVLYNEQFF.

The J gene is TRBJ2-1, the V gene TRBV3-1 (or the pseudogene TRBV3-2), with TRBD2 matching over 11 bases. In germline, CDR1 is LGHDT, CDR2 YNNKEL (reference sequence). The V gene end was trimmed by 0 bases and the J gene end by 6 bases; junction bases not matched to a gene: 4. This CDR3 is 16 amino acids long. The CDR3: CASSQDLAGGTNEQFF. The CDR3 bases are TGTGCCAGCAGCCAAGACCTAGCGGGGGGCACCAATGAGCAGTTCTTC.

This chain joins TRBV2 and TRBJ1-1; D possibly corresponds to TRBD1 (6 bases). The CDR3 is 15 amino acids. Germline V CDR1 and CDR2: SNHLY, FYNNEI. V was cut by 8 bases and J by 4 bases, with 20 bases left in between. The CDR3 DNA sequence: TGTGCCAGCCGGGGAGTCGGGGGGCTTAGCACTGAAGCTTTCTTT. This sequence encodes CASRGVGGLSTEAFF.

The chain has TRBV5-1 and TRBJ1-2, with TRBD1 matching 8 bases. Germline-derived CDR1 and CDR2 are SGHRS and YFSETQ. The CDR3 extends over 16 amino acids. V lost 4 bases, J lost 3 bases, and 11 bases stayed unmatched. As DNA, the CDR3 is TGCGCCAGCAGCCCAGATTCGGACAGGGTGGACTATGGCTACACCTTC. Amino acids: CASSPDSDRVDYGYTF. The full variable domain, rest sourced from reference TRBV5-1 and TRBJ1-2, is KAGVTQTPRYLIKTRGQQVTLSCSPISGHRSVSWYQQTPGQGLQFLFEYFSETQRNKGNFPGRFSGRQFSNSRSEMNVSTLELGDSALYLCASSPDSDRVDYGYTFGSGTRLTVV.

The rearrangement joins TRBV7-8 to TRBJ1-3; D ambiguous. The CDR3 runs 16 residues. V lost 1 base and J 0 bases, leaving 10 bases between the germline ends. Looked up from germline, CDR1 is SGHVS and CDR2 is FQNEAQ. The DNA of the CDR3 is TGTGCCAGCAGCTTAGGCCCGGGGAGCTCTGGAAACACCATATATTTT. Its protein product is CASSLGPGSSGNTIYF.

The J gene is TRBJ1-1, the V gene TRBV6-5; 8 bases map to TRBD1. V shed 7 bases and J 6 bases; nucleotides not matched to a gene: 13. This CDR3 contains 15 residues. Germline V gene data show CDR1 as MNHEY and CDR2 as SVGAGI. CDR3 sequence reads: CASKHRGQGHAEAFF. DNA for the CDR3: TGTGCCAGCAAACACCGAGGACAGGGCCACGCTGAAGCTTTCTTT.

The chain has TRBV7-6 and TRBJ1-6; D uncertain. V was trimmed by 9 bases and J by 0 bases, leaving 12 bases between them. From germline, CDR1 is SGHVS and CDR2 FNYEAQ. CDR3 size: 15 residues. In DNA, the CDR3 is TGTGCCAGGTCTAGACCGAGCTCCTATAATTCACCCCTCCACTTT. Its protein product is CARSRPSSYNSPLHF.

The chain recombines TRBV2 with TRBJ2-2; no clear D gene. The V gene's germline CDR1 is SNHLY and CDR2 FYNNEI. The CDR3 totals 14 residues. V lost 7 bases, J lost 3 bases, and 12 bases lay in between. This chain's CDR3 is CASTGRLYTGELFF. Here the CDR3 DNA reads TGTGCCAGCACTGGCAGACTGTACACCGGGGAGCTGTTTTTT.

The chain employs TRBV3-1 (or the pseudogene TRBV3-2) and TRBJ1-3; a possible D gene is TRBD1 (6 bases). The CDR3 loop spans 15 amino acids. Germline V gene data show CDR1 as LGHDT and CDR2 as YNNKEL (reference sequence). V was cut by 3 bases and J by 0 bases, with 9 bases left in between. CDR3 nucleotide sequence: TGTGCCAGCAGCCAGTCCAGGGGCTCTGGAAACACCATATATTTT. Translation: CASSQSRGSGNTIYF.

This chain uses TRBV15 with TRBJ1-5; TRBD1 matches 7 bases. The CDR3 contains 15 residues. CDR1 LNHNV and CDR2 YYDKDF come from the germline V gene (reference sequence). J gave up 6 bases and V 0 bases, and 5 bases lay outside the gene matches. The CDR3 region is CATSREQGSGQPQHF. The CDR3 nucleotides are TGTGCCACCAGCAGAGAACAGGGGTCCGGTCAGCCCCAGCATTTT.

This clone has only one observation. This chain links TRBV7-8 with TRBJ2-7; a possible D gene is TRBD1 (10 bases). The V end lost 8 bases, the J end lost 3 bases, and 20 bases lay between the germline ends. The CDR3 is made up of 15 amino acids. The germline gives CDR1 SGHVS, CDR2 FQNEAQ. CDR3 nucleotides: TGTGCCAGCTCCGCGGGGGGGACAGGGGACTACGAGCAGTACTTC. Its translation: CASSAGGTGDYEQYF.